The clone carrying this T cell receptor beta chain has only a few counts. The data originate from a study of technical replicates of blood from a handful of donors. After removal of 3 bases from V and 8 bases from J, the junction contained 2 bases not matched to a gene. Germline-derived CDR1 and CDR2 are MNHNS and SASEGT. CDR3 length: 13 residues. Sequencing used immunoSEQ multiplex PCR; TCRdb keeps in-frame clones, though not all of them. The sample lists 55,000 to 75,000 clones, more than 70% occurring once. Input material: PBMCs. The sequence was collected from a human donor in good health. Some clones in this sample may be carry-over from other donors' samples. The V gene is TRBV6-1, the J gene TRBJ1-3, with 9 bases lining up with TRBD1. The chain's CDR3 is CASSDGQGYTIYF. The CDR3 DNA sequence: TGTGCCAGCAGTGACGGACAGGGGTACACCATATATTTT.